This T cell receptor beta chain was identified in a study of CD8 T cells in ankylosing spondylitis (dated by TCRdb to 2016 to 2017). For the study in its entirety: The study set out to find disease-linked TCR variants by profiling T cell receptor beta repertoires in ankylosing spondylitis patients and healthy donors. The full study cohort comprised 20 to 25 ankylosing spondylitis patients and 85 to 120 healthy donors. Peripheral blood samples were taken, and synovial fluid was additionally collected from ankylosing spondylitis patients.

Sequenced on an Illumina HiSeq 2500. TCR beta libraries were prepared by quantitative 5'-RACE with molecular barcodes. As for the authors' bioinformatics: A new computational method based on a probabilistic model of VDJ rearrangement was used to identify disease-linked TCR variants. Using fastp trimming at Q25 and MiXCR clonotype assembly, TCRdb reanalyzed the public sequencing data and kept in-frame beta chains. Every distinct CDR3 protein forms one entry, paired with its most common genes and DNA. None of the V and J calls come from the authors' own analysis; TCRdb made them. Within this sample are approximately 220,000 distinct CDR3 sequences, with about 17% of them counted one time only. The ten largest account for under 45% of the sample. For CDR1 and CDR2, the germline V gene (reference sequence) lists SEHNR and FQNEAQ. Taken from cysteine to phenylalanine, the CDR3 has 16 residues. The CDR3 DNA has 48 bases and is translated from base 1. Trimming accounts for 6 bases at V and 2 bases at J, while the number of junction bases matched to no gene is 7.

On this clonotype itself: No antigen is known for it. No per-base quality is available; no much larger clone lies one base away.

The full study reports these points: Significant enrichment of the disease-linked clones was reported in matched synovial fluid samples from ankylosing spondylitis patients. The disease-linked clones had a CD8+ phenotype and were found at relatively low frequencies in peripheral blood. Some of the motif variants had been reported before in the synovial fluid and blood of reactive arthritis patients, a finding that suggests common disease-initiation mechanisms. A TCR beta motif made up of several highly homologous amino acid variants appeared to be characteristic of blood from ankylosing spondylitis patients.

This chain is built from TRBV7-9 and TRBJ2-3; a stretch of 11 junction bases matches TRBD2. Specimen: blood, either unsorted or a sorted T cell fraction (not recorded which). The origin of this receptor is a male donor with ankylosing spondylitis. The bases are TGTGCCAGCAGATCCGGGACTAGCGGCCTCACAGATACGCAGTATTTT. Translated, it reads CASRSGTSGLTDTQYF.